Shown below are 24 T cell receptor beta chains from a single sample sequenced in a study of blood T cell repertoires in COVID-19. Data came from immunoSEQ multiplex PCR; TCRdb stores just in-frame clones and leaves some out. The sample shows more than 150,000 clones, about 80% of them seen only once. Material: peripheral blood. These TCRs come from a man aged 55-75 years with acute or convalescent COVID-19.

This chain uses TRBV11-3 with TRBJ2-2, with D perhaps matching TRBD2 (6 bases). Germline CDR1 is SGHNT and CDR2 is YENEEA. The CDR3 is 16 amino acids. Trimming took off 5 bases at V and 5 bases at J, with 18 bases between the two ends. CDR3 in amino acids: CASSPEDRGGTGELFF. As DNA, the CDR3 is TGTGCCAGCAGCCCGGAGGACCGGGGAGGAACCGGGGAGCTGTTTTTT. Drawing the rest from reference TRBV11-3 and TRBJ2-2, the complete variable domain is EAGVVQSPRYKIIEKKQPVAFWCNPISGHNTLYWYLQNLGQGPELLIRYENEEAVDDSQLPKDRFSAERLKGVDSTLKIQPAELGDSAVYLCASSPEDRGGTGELFFGEGSRLTVL.

This chain uses TRBV6-2 or TRBV6-3 with TRBJ1-1; 7 nucleotides line up with TRBD1. After removal of 0 bases from V and 1 base from J, the junction contained 2 bases not matched to a gene. Germline CDR1 reads MNHEY; CDR2 reads SVGEGT. The CDR3 covers 15 residues. The CDR3 sequence is CASSYSRTGNTEAFF. CDR3 nucleotide sequence: TGTGCCAGCAGTTACTCCCGGACAGGGAACACTGAAGCTTTCTTT.

The chain joins TRBV7-9 to TRBJ1-4, with D uncertain. The germline V gene encodes CDR1 SEHNR and CDR2 FQNEAQ (reference sequence). V dropped 6 bases and J dropped 3 bases, with 17 bases sitting between them. The CDR3 length is 16 residues. The CDR3 sequence is CASRPGPRQANEKLFF. CDR3 DNA: TGTGCCAGCAGACCCGGCCCCCGGCAGGCTAATGAAAAACTGTTTTTT.

This clone was recorded only once. The chain joins TRBV19 to TRBJ1-1, with TRBD1 as a possible D gene (5 bases). Trimming pared 5 bases from V and 10 bases from J, leaving 17 bases between. Germline assignment: CDR1 LNHDA and CDR2 SQIVND (reference sequence). There are 13 residues in the CDR3. Here the CDR3 reads CASSSTRGLPAFF. CDR3 DNA: TGTGCCAGTAGTTCCACAAGGGGCCTACCAGCTTTCTTT.

Written as DNA, the CDR3 is TGTGCCAGCAGCCGGCGGGGTAATGAAAAACTGTTTTTT. Its protein product is CASSRRGNEKLFF. This chain links TRBV14 with TRBJ1-4; D is ambiguous. The V gene's germline CDR1 is SGHDN and CDR2 FVKESK. V was cut by 4 bases and J by 4 bases, with 7 bases left in between. The CDR3 spans 13 residues.

This chain uses TRBV28 with TRBJ2-5, with 9 bases lining up with TRBD2. The germline V gene has CDR1 MDHEN and CDR2 SYDVKM. This CDR3 spans 16 amino acids. V trimming: 6 bases; J trimming: 3 bases; junction bases outside the gene matches: 11. The CDR3 bases are TGTGCCAGCAGGGGAGAGAGCGGGGGGCCCAAAGAGACCCAGTACTTC. This sequence encodes CASRGESGGPKETQYF.

CDR3 DNA sequence: TGTGCCAGCAGCCTCACCGGGACAGGGGGCGCACAGGGCTACACCTTC. Residues: CASSLTGTGGAQGYTF. The chain uses TRBV3-1 (or the pseudogene TRBV3-2) and TRBJ1-2; TRBD1 agrees at 12 bases. The CDR3 covers 16 residues. The germline V gene has CDR1 LGHDT and CDR2 YNNKEL (reference sequence). Losses at the gene ends were 4 bases for V and 8 bases for J; bases not matched to a gene: 11.

The rearrangement uses TRBV2 and TRBJ2-1, with 11 bases that match TRBD2. The trim removed 1 base at V and 7 bases at J, leaving 15 bases unmatched. The CDR3 runs to 19 residues. Germline CDR1 reads SNHLY; CDR2 reads FYNNEI. CDR3 sequence reads: CASSEGGGITSGRYNEQFF. CDR3 in DNA: TGTGCCAGCAGTGAAGGGGGGGGTATAACTAGCGGGAGATATAATGAGCAGTTCTTC.

V usage is TRBV15 and J usage is TRBJ2-5; 8 nucleotides agree with TRBD2. V lost 0 bases to trimming and J lost 4 bases; unmatched junction nucleotides: 4. The CDR3 has 15 residues. CDR1 and CDR2 (germline): LNHNV, YYDKDF (reference sequence). The CDR3 protein is CATSRDRGGSETQYF. DNA of the CDR3: TGTGCCACCAGCAGAGACCGGGGGGGTTCAGAGACCCAGTACTTC.

This chain joins TRBV9 and TRBJ2-2; 9 bases align to TRBD1. Germline assignment: CDR1 SGDLS and CDR2 YYNGEE. With 2 bases clipped from V and 5 bases from J, the junction kept 4 bases outside the gene matches. The CDR3 length is 15 residues. The CDR3 here is CASSVRTGETGELFF. DNA of the CDR3: TGTGCCAGCAGCGTCCGGACAGGGGAGACCGGGGAGCTGTTTTTT.

V and J are TRBV5-1 and TRBJ1-2; 9 nucleotides align to TRBD1. CDR3 length: 15 residues. Germline-derived CDR1 and CDR2 are SGHRS and YFSETQ. The junction had 10 bases not matched to a gene; V was cut back by 4 bases and J by 6 bases. The CDR3 region has the DNA TGCGCCAGCAGCAACGGACAGGGGAGGGGTCATGGCTACACCTTC. Encoded protein: CASSNGQGRGHGYTF.

Notes on this clone: The sample has other DNA sequences that encode this CDR3 too. The chain employs TRBV5-1 and TRBJ2-2; D is perhaps TRBD1 (6 bases). This CDR3 is built from 14 residues. Per germline, CDR1 SGHRS and CDR2 YFSETQ. Trimming removed 0 bases from V and 5 bases from J, with 8 bases in between. The CDR3 DNA follows: TGCGCCAGCAGCTTGGGGCAGGGGACCGGGGAGCTGTTTTTT. Its protein product is CASSLGQGTGELFF.

The chain recombines TRBV7-7 with TRBJ2-2; the D is unclear. V gave up 0 bases and J gave up 7 bases, with 6 bases separating them. This CDR3 comprises 13 residues. Per germline, CDR1 SSHAT and CDR2 FNYEAQ (reference sequence). This chain's CDR3 is CASSLAYGGELFF. The DNA of the CDR3 is TGTGCCAGCAGCTTAGCGTACGGCGGGGAGCTGTTTTTT.

Note on this clone: Other DNA sequences in this sample translate to the same CDR3. V is TRBV5-1 and J is TRBJ2-7; D is unresolved. Germline V lookup: CDR1 SGHRS, CDR2 YFSETQ. V was clipped by 1 base and J by 0 bases, with 8 bases between them. CDR3 length: 14 amino acids. CDR3 sequence (DNA): TGCGCCAGCAGCTTGACAGTTAACTCCTACGAGCAGTACTTC. Its protein is CASSLTVNSYEQYF.

The chain combines TRBV5-1 with TRBJ1-2; a weak D match, TRBD1 (5 bases). Between the trimmed V and J ends, which lost 4 bases and 1 base, there was a span of 17 bases. Per germline, CDR1 SGHRS and CDR2 YFSETQ. The length of the CDR3 is 16 residues. The CDR3 is CASSLDWAGRNYGYTF. The CDR3 bases are TGCGCCAGCAGCCTGGATTGGGCAGGGCGTAACTATGGCTACACCTTC. Looking up the rest from reference TRBV5-1 and TRBJ1-2 gives the full variable domain: KAGVTQTPRYLIKTRGQQVTLSCSPISGHRSVSWYQQTPGQGLQFLFEYFSETQRNKGNFPGRFSGRQFSNSRSEMNVSTLELGDSALYLCASSLDWAGRNYGYTFGSGTRLTVV.

The gene calls are TRBV7-4 and TRBJ2-4; D gene ambiguous. The CDR3 extends over 15 amino acids. Germline CDR1 reads SGHVT; CDR2 reads SQSDAQ. V was shortened by 5 bases and J by 0 bases, with 11 bases between the two germline ends. CDR3 loop: CASSPRISAKNIQYF. The CDR3 DNA follows: TGTGCCAGCAGCCCTAGAATTTCAGCCAAAAACATTCAGTACTTC.

The V gene is TRBV30, the J gene TRBJ1-3; D remains ambiguous. The CDR3 covers 15 residues. Per germline, CDR1 GTSNPN and CDR2 SVGIG (reference sequence). V shed 1 base and J shed 0 bases, with 10 bases lying between them. The CDR3 reads CAWSDRWASGNTIYF. CDR3 bases: TGTGCCTGGAGTGATCGCTGGGCCTCTGGAAACACCATATATTTT.

J is TRBJ2-2 and V is TRBV5-4; D call uncertain. In germline, CDR1 is SGHNT, CDR2 YYREEE (reference sequence). The CDR3 spans 12 residues. Trimming removed 6 bases from V and 6 bases from J, with 9 bases in between. In nucleotides, the CDR3 is TGTGCCAGCAACCAGGTAGCCGGGGAGCTGTTTTTT. This codes for CASNQVAGELFF.

The CDR3 is CASSYSTGQGSETQYF. Written as DNA, the CDR3 is TGTGCCAGCAGTTACTCTACGGGACAGGGTTCAGAGACCCAGTACTTC. The rearrangement joins TRBV6-5 to TRBJ2-5, with 9 bases identical to TRBD1. CDR1 is MNHEY, CDR2 SVGAGI, per germline. After removal of 0 bases from V and 4 bases from J, the junction contained 6 bases not matched to a gene. There are 16 residues in the CDR3.

This sequence joins TRBV7-2 and TRBJ2-4; 9 nucleotides line up with TRBD1. The CDR3 sequence is 15 residues long. After removal of 3 bases from V and 8 bases from J, the junction contained 8 bases not matched to a gene. The V gene's germline CDR1 is SGHTA and CDR2 FQGNSA. The CDR3 coding sequence is TGTGCCAGCAGCTTTTCCGGGACAGGGTCGGACATTCAGTACTTC. Its translation: CASSFSGTGSDIQYF.

J is TRBJ2-5 and V is TRBV12-3 or TRBV12-4; TRBD2 is a possible D gene (5 bases). V dropped 11 bases and J dropped 7 bases, with 20 bases sitting between them. The CDR3 sequence is 13 residues long. This CDR3 is CALYGKISSTQYF. DNA for the CDR3: TGTGCCCTCTACGGGAAAATCTCGTCGACCCAGTACTTC.

The chain has TRBV5-1 and TRBJ2-1, with D perhaps matching TRBD2 (5 bases). The germline V gene has CDR1 SGHRS and CDR2 YFSETQ. Between the trimmed V and J ends, which lost 5 bases and 0 bases, there was a span of 12 bases. This CDR3 region has 15 residues. This CDR3 reads CASRQRISSYNEQFF. The CDR3 region has the DNA TGCGCCAGCAGGCAGCGGATCAGCTCCTACAATGAGCAGTTCTTC.

The chain employs TRBV28 and TRBJ1-4; D is undetermined. The CDR3 is 11 residues long. V was pared by 7 bases and J by 8 bases, with 8 bases between. Germline CDR1 reads MDHEN; CDR2 reads SYDVKM. For the CDR3, the DNA is TGTGCCAGCACTAATACCGAAAAACTGTTTTTT. This translates into CASTNTEKLFF.

The chain links TRBV28 to TRBJ1-6; 11 bases agree with TRBD1. The V gene end was trimmed by 6 bases and the J gene end by 9 bases; junction bases not matched to a gene: 7. The CDR3 has 15 residues. Germline CDR1 reads MDHEN; CDR2 reads SYDVKM. Written as DNA, the CDR3 is TGTGCCAGCAGACCCCGGGACAGGGGGTCTTCACCCCTCCACTTT. Amino acids: CASRPRDRGSSPLHF.